These T cell receptor beta chains were read from a single sample in a study of blood T cell repertoires in COVID-19. The assay was immunoSEQ multiplex PCR, and TCRdb's table has in-frame clones only and misses some. The sample records 100,000 or so clones, roughly 92% being singletons. The specimen was peripheral blood. These receptor sequences come from a man in his sixties or seventies with acute or convalescent COVID-19. Each CDR3 is given with its conserved first and last residue. The D gene is left open where the match is weak. Size tells how often a clone was seen (once, few, many) or the class of an expanded clone, and some rows leave it out.

>TRBV6-2/TRBV6-3|NA|NA|TRBJ2-1
TGTGCCAGCAGTTCTTGGACATCGAACAATGAGCAGTTCTTC
CASSSWTSNNEQFF
>TRBV24-1|NA|NA|TRBJ2-7
TGTGCCACCAGCGATAGCGGAGGCCCCATCTACGAGCAGTACTTC
CATSDSGGPIYEQYF
>TRBV28|TRBD1|NA|TRBJ2-2
TGTGCCAGCACCTCAACTGGAGAGGGGGCGGGCGGGGAGCTGTTTTTT
CASTSTGEGAGGELFF
>TRBV5-1|TRBD2|few|TRBJ2-2
TGCGCCTCCCGGGGGGGATCCGGGGAGCTGTTTTTT
CASRGGSGELFF
>TRBV7-8|TRBD1|NA|TRBJ1-5
TGTGCCAGCAGCCTTTGGGACAGCTATCAGCCCCAGCATTTT
CASSLWDSYQPQHF
>TRBV18|TRBD2|NA|TRBJ2-3
TGTGCCAGCTCATACCTCGCCGGGGGGGATTATACGCAGTATTTT
CASSYLAGGDYTQYF
>TRBV30|TRBD1|few|TRBJ1-6
TGTGCTCAATCCGGGACAGTGGCGTCACCCCTCCACTTT
CAQSGTVASPLHF
>TRBV7-2|NA|NA|TRBJ1-5
TGTGCCAGCAGCTTAGCGCGGAATAGCAATCAGCCCCAGCATTTT
CASSLARNSNQPQHF
>TRBV9|NA|NA|TRBJ2-2
TGTGCCAGCAGCGGACTTGAGACCGGGGAGCTGTTTTTT
CASSGLETGELFF
>TRBV12-5|TRBD2|NA|TRBJ2-7
TGTGCTAGTGGTTTGGTTGGGCTAGCGGGAGCGGCCTACGAGCAGTACTTC
CASGLVGLAGAAYEQYF
>TRBV5-4|TRBD1|NA|TRBJ2-7
TGTGCCAGCAGCAATCCTGGGACAGGGGGGGCCTACGAGCAGTACTTC
CASSNPGTGGAYEQYF
>TRBV27|TRBD1|NA|TRBJ2-7
TGTGCCAGCAGTTTATCGGGACAGGGGGTTGGGGAGCAGTACTTC
CASSLSGQGVGEQYF
>TRBV27|TRBD2|NA|TRBJ2-1
TGTGCCAGCAGTTGGTCTAGCGGGGTTCGCAATGAGCAGTTCTTC
CASSWSSGVRNEQFF
>TRBV29-1|NA|NA|TRBJ1-2
TGCAGCTTTAGGGAGGGCTTTGATGGCTACACCTTC
CSFREGFDGYTF
>TRBV19|NA|NA|TRBJ2-7
TGTGCCAGTAGTATTGGGCAGTTAAGCTCCTACGAGCAGTACTTC
CASSIGQLSSYEQYF
>TRBV7-2|NA|NA|TRBJ1-2
TGTGCCAGCAGCTTAGCGCTATACTATGGCTACACCTTC
CASSLALYYGYTF
>TRBV14|TRBD2|NA|TRBJ2-2
TGTGCCAGCAGCCAAGATTTGACTAGCTATACTTCGGGGTCCGGGGAGCTGTTTTTT
CASSQDLTSYTSGSGELFF
>TRBV6-4|TRBD1|NA|TRBJ2-7
TGTGCCAGCAGTGAATACGGGACAGGGGGCTACGAGCAGTACTTC
CASSEYGTGGYEQYF
>TRBV29-1|NA|NA|TRBJ2-7
TGCAGCGTTGAACGTCAGGGTACCTACGAGCAGTACTTC
CSVERQGTYEQYF
>TRBV7-2|NA|once|TRBJ2-1
TGTGCCAGCAGCGCAGTACAGGGAAACAATGAGCAGTTCTTC
CASSAVQGNNEQFF
>TRBV13|TRBD2|NA|TRBJ2-5
TGTGCCAGCAGCCGCGGGGGGGAGACCCAGTACTTC
CASSRGGETQYF
>TRBV5-6|TRBD2|once|TRBJ2-5
TGTGCCAGCAGCCGGAAGCGGGAGCGATTTTCCGAGACCCAGTACTTC
CASSRKRERFSETQYF
>TRBV29-1|NA|NA|TRBJ1-2
TGCAGCGTTGAGGACAGTCTCAACTATGGCTACACCTTC
CSVEDSLNYGYTF
>TRBV6-5|TRBD1|NA|TRBJ1-5
TGTGCCAGCAGCCGAACAGGGGGCCGGCCCCAGCATTTT
CASSRTGGRPQHF
>TRBV4-2|TRBD1|NA|TRBJ2-3
TGTGCCAGCAGCCCGGGAAGGGCAGGGGGAGCAGATACGCAGTATTTT
CASSPGRAGGADTQYF
>TRBV30|NA|NA|TRBJ1-4
TGTGCCTGGAGCCCCCCGGGGAACGAAGAAAAACTGTTTTTT
CAWSPPGNEEKLFF
>TRBV30|NA|NA|TRBJ1-5
TGTGCCTGGAGTGTACGAGAGGATCAGCCCCAGCATTTT
CAWSVREDQPQHF
>TRBV5-6|NA|NA|TRBJ2-5
TGTGCCAGCAGCGAGAGCTACCTAAGCGAAGAGACCCAGTACTTC
CASSESYLSEETQYF
>TRBV27|TRBD1|once|TRBJ1-2
TGTGCCAGCAGTTTACGCCAGGGGGATGGCTACACCTTC
CASSLRQGDGYTF
>TRBV4-1|NA|NA|TRBJ2-7
TGCGCCAGCAGCCAGATACAGACAGGGAGGCCCCTTTTC
CASSQIQTGRPLF
>TRBV4-1|NA|once|TRBJ2-1
TGCGCCAGCAGCCAAGGGGTAGGGGACAATGAGCAGTTCTTC
CASSQGVGDNEQFF
>TRBV11-2|NA|NA|TRBJ2-4
TGTGCCAGCAGCTCAAGTTGGCACCTAAACATTCAGTACTTC
CASSSSWHLNIQYF
>TRBV2|TRBD2|NA|TRBJ2-3
TGTGCCAGCTGGGAGAGCGGGGGGGCCTTTTCCACAGATACGCAGTATTTT
CASWESGGAFSTDTQYF
>TRBV6-5|TRBD2|NA|TRBJ2-1
TGTGCCAGCCATCCCACTAGCGGGAGATTCGATGAGCAGTTCTTC
CASHPTSGRFDEQFF
>TRBV10-3|NA|NA|TRBJ1-5
TGTGCCATCAGCGCAGGGGACCGTAGGCCCCAGCATTTT
CAISAGDRRPQHF
>TRBV7-2|TRBD2|NA|TRBJ2-1
TGTGCCAGCAGCTTCGGCGGGAGTTACAATGAGCAGTTCTTC
CASSFGGSYNEQFF
>TRBV19|TRBD2|NA|TRBJ2-2
TGTGCCAGTAGATTACTAGCGGGGGGGCGTACCGGGGAGCTGTTTTTT
CASRLLAGGRTGELFF
>TRBV5-4|NA|NA|TRBJ2-3
TGTGCCAGCAGCTTCCTCAATCGAAAGACAGTTAGCACAGATACGCAGTATTTT
CASSFLNRKTVSTDTQYF
>TRBV19|NA|NA|TRBJ1-1
TGTGCCAGTAGTGTCCCCGGGACAAAAATTAAAGCTTTCTTT
CASSVPGTKIKAFF
>TRBV3-1/TRBV3-2|NA|NA|TRBJ2-1
TGTGCCAGCAGCCAAGTAGGTAGGAGTGTCAGCTACAATGAGCAGTTCTTC
CASSQVGRSVSYNEQFF
>TRBV6-2/TRBV6-3|TRBD2|few|TRBJ2-1
TGTGCCAGCAGTTGGGGGGGTTACAATGAGCAGTTCTTC
CASSWGGYNEQFF
>TRBV27|TRBD2|NA|TRBJ2-7
TGTGCCAGCAGTCCCGGGACTAGCGGCTACGAGCAGTACTTC
CASSPGTSGYEQYF
>TRBV10-3|TRBD2|NA|TRBJ2-5
TGTGCCACGGGTAGCGGGAGCGAGACCCAGTACTTC
CATGSGSETQYF
>TRBV29-1|NA|NA|TRBJ1-5
TGCAGCGTTGGGGCAGGCGATCAGCCCCAGCATTTT
CSVGAGDQPQHF
>TRBV6-5|TRBD1|NA|TRBJ2-2
TGTGCCAGCAGCCGGGGACAGGGGGACACCGGGGAGCTGTTTTTT
CASSRGQGDTGELFF